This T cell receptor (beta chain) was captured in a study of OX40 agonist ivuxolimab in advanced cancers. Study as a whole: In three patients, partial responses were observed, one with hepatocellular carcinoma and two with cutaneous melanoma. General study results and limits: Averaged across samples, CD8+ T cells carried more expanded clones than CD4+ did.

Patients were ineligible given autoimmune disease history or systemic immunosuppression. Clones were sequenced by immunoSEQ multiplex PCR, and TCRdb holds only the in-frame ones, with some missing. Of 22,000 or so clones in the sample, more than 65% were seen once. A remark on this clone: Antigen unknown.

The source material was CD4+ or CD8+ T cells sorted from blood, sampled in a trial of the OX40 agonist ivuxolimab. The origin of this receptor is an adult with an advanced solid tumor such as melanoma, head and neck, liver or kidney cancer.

The CDR3 reads CASRTGSTYNEQFF. CDR3 DNA sequence: TGTGCCAGCAGAACGGGGTCCACCTACAATGAGCAGTTCTTC. J is TRBJ2-1 and V is TRBV27; D possibly corresponds to TRBD2 (5 bases). The germline CDR1 and CDR2 sequences are MNHEY and SMNVEV (reference sequence). The CDR3 extends over 14 amino acids. The ends were cut back, 6 bases at V and 2 bases at J, with 11 bases in the middle.